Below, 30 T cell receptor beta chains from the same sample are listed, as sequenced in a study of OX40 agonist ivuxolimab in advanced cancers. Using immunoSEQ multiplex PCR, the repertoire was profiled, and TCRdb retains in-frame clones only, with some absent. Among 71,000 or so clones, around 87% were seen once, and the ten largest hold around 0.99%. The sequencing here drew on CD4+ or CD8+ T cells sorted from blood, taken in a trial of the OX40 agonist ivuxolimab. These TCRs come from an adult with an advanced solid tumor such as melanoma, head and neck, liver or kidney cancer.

CDR3 nucleotides: TGTGCCAGTACCCTGGGGCCGGCGAACACTGAAGCTTTCTTT. This codes for CASTLGPANTEAFF. This chain joins TRBV19 and TRBJ1-1, with D possibly matching TRBD1 (5 bases). CDR1 is LNHDA, CDR2 SQIVND, per germline (reference sequence). The CDR3 is made up of 14 amino acids. Trimming pared 7 bases from V and 1 base from J, leaving 13 bases between.

For the CDR3, the DNA is TGTGCCAGCAGCTCCGGGACAGGGCTCTACGAGCAGTACTTC. Protein sequence: CASSSGTGLYEQYF. The chain carries TRBV5-6 and TRBJ2-7; 9 bases map to TRBD1. Per the germline V gene, CDR1 is SGHDT and CDR2 is YYEEEE. CDR3 size: 14 residues. Trimming took 3 bases from V and 3 from J; bases not matched to a gene: 4.

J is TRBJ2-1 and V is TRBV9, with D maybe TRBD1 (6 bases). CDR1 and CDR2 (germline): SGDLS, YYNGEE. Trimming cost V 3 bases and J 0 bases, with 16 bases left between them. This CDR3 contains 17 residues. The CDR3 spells CASSALDSFSSYNEQFF. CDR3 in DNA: TGTGCCAGCAGCGCCTTGGACAGCTTCAGCTCCTACAATGAGCAGTTCTTC.

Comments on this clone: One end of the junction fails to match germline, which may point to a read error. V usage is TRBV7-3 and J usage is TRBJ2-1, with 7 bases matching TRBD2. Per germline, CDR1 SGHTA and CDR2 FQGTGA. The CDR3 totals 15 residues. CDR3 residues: CASSVTSAEYNEQFF. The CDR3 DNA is TGTGCCAGCAGCGTAACTAGCGCCGAATACAATGAGCAGTTCTTC.

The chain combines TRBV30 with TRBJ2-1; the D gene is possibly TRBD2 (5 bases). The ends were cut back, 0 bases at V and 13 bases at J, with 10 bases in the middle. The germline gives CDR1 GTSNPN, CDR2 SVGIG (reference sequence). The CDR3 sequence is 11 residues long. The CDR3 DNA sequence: TGTGCCTGGAGTGTCCTTGGGAGTCAGTTCTTC. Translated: CAWSVLGSQFF.

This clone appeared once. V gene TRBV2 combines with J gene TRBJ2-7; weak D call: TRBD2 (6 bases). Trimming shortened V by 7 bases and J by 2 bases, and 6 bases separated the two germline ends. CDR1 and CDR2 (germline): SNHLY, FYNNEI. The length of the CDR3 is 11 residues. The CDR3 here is CASTGAYEQYF. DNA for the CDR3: TGTGCCAGCACGGGGGCCTACGAGCAGTACTTC.

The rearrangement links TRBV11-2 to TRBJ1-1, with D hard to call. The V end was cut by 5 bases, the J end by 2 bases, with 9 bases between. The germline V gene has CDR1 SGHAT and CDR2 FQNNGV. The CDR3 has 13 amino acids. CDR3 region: CASSTSGNTEAFF. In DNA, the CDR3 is TGTGCCAGCAGCACCTCGGGTAACACTGAAGCTTTCTTT.

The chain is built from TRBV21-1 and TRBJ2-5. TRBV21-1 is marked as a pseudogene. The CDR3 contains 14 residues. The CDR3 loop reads CASSEMWGRETQYF. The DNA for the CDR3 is TGTGCCAGCAGCGAAATGTGGGGTCGGGAGACCCAGTACTTC.

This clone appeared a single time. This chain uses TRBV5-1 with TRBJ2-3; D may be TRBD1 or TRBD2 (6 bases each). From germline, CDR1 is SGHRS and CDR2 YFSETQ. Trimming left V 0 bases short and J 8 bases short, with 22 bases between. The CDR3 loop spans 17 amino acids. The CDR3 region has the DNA TGCGCCAGCAGCTTGGAGGCTAGCGATAGGGGGATAAGTACGCAGTATTTT. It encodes CASSLEASDRGISTQYF.

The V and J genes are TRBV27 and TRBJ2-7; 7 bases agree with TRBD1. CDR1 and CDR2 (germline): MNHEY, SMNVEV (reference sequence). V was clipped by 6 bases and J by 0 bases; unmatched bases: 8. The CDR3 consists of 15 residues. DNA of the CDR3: TGTGCCAGCAGACCCACAGGGGCCCACTCCTACGAGCAGTACTTC. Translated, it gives CASRPTGAHSYEQYF.

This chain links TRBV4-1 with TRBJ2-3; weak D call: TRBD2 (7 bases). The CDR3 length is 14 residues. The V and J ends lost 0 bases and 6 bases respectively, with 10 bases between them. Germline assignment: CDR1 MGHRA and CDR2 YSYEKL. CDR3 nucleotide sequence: TGCGCCAGCAGCCAAGATTGGGGGGGCGATACGCAGTATTTT. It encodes CASSQDWGGDTQYF.

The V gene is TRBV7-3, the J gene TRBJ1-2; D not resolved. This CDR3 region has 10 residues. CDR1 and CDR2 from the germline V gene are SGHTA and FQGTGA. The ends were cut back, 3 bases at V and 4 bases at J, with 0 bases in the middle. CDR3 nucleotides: TGTGCCAGCAGCTTCTATGGCTACACCTTC. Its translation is CASSFYGYTF. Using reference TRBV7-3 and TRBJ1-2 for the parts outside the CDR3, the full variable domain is GAGVSQTPSNKVTEKGKYVELRCDPISGHTALYWYRQSLGQGPEFLIYFQGTGAADDSGLPNDRFFAVRPEGSVSTLKIQRTERGDSAVYLCASSFYGYTFGSGTRLTVV.

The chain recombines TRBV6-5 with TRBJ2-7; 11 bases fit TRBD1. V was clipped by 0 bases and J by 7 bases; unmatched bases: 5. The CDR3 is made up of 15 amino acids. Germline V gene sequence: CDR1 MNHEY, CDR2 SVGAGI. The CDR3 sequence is CASSYSGQGAGEQYF. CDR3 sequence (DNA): TGTGCCAGCAGTTACTCCGGACAGGGGGCGGGAGAGCAGTACTTC.

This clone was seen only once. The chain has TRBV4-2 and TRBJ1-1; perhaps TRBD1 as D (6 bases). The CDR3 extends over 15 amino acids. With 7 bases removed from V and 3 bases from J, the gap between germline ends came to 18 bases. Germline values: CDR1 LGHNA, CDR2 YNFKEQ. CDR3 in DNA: TGTGCCAGCACCCTCAATCGGGGGGGCCACACTGAAGCTTTCTTT. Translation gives CASTLNRGGHTEAFF.

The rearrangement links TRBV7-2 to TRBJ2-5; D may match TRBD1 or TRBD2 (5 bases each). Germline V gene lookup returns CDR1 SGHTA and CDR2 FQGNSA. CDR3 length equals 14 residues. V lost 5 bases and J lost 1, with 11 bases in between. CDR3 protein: CASSLGASQETQYF. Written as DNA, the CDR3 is TGTGCCAGCAGCCTCGGGGCTTCCCAAGAGACCCAGTACTTC.

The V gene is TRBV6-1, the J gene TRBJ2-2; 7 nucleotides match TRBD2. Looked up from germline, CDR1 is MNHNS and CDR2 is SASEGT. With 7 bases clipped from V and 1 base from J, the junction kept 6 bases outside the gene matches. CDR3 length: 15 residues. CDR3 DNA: TGTGCCAGCAACTGGGCGGGAGTGAACACCGGGGAGCTGTTTTTT. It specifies CASNWAGVNTGELFF.

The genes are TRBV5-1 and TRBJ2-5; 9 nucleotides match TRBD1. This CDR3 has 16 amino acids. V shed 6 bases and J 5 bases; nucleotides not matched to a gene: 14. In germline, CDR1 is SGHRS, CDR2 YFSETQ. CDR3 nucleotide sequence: TGCGCCAGCACCCTTCGTCCGGGACAGGGAAGGGAGACCCAGTACTTC. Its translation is CASTLRPGQGRETQYF.

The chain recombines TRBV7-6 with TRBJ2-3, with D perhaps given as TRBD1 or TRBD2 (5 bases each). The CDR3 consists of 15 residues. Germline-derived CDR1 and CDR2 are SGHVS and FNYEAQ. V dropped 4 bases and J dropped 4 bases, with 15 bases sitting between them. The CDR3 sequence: CASSSPGMTADTQYF. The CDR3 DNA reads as TGTGCCAGCAGCTCCCCGGGGATGACAGCAGATACGCAGTATTTT.

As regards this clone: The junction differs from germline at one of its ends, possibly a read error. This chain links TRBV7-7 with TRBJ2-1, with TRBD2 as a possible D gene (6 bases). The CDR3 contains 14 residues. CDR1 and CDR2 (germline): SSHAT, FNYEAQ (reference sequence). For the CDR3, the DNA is TGTGCTAGCAGCTTAGGAACGGGGGACAATGAGCAGTTCTTC. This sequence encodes CASSLGTGDNEQFF.

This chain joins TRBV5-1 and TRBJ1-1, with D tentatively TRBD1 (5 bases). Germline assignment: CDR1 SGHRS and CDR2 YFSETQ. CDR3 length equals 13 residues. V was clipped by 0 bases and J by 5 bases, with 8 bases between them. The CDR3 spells CASSLARETEAFF. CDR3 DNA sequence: TGCGCCAGCAGCTTGGCCAGGGAGACTGAAGCTTTCTTT.

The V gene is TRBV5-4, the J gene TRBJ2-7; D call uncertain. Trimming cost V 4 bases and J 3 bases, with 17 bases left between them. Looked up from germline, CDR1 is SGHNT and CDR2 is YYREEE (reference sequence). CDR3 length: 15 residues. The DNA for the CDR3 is TGTGCCAGCAGCCCACAACACGGCGTCGGCTACGAGCAGTACTTC. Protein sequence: CASSPQHGVGYEQYF.

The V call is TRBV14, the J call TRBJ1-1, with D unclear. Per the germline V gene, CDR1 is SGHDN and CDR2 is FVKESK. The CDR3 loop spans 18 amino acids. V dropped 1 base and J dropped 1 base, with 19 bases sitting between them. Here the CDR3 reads CASSQARRASASNTEAFF. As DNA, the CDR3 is TGTGCCAGCAGCCAAGCCAGGCGAGCAAGCGCCTCGAACACTGAAGCTTTCTTT.

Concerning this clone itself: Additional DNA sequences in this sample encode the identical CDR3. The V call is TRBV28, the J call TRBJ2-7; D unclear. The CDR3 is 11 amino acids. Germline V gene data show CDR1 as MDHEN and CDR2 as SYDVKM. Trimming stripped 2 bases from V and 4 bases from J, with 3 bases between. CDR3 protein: CASSLGYEQYF. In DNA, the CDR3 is TGTGCCAGCAGTTTAGGGTACGAGCAGTACTTC.

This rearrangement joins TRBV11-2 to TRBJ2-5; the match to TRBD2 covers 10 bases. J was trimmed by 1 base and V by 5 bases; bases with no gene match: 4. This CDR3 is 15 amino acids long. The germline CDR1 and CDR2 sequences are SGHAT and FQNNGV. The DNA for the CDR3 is TGTGCCAGCAGCACCAGGACTAGCGGCCAAGAGACCCAGTACTTC. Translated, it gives CASSTRTSGQETQYF.

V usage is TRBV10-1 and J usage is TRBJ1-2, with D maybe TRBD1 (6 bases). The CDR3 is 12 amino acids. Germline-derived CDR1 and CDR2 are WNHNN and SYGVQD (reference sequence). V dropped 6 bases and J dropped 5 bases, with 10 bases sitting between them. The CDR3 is CASRTGLYGYTF. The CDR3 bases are TGCGCCAGCAGAACAGGGCTGTATGGCTACACCTTC.

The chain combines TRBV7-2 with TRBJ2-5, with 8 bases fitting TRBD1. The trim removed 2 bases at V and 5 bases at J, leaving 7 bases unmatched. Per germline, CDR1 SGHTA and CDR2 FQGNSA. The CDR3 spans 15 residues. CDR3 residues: CASSLQGAFSETQYF. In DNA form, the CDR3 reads TGTGCCAGCAGCTTACAGGGGGCGTTTTCGGAGACCCAGTACTTC.

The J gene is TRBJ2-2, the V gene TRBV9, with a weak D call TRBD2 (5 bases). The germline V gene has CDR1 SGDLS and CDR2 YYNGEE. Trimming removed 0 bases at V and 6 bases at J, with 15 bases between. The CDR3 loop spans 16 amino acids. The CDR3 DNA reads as TGTGCCAGCAGCGTAGTCGTCGGAGGAACATCCGGGGAGCTGTTTTTT. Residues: CASSVVVGGTSGELFF.

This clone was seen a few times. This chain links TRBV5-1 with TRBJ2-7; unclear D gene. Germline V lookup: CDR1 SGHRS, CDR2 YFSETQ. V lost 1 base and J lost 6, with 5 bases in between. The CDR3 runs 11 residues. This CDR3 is CASSLTAEQYF. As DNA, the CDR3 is TGCGCCAGCAGCTTGACGGCCGAGCAGTACTTC.

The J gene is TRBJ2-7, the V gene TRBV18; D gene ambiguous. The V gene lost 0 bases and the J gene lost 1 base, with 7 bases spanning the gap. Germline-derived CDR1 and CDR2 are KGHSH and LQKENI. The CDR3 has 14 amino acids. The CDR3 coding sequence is TGTGCCAGCTCACCACCGAGCACTTCCTACGAGCAGTACTTC. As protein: CASSPPSTSYEQYF.

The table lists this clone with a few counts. This CDR3 reads CASSRTSGRAFNEQFF. The CDR3 DNA follows: TGCGCCAGCAGCCGGACTAGCGGGAGGGCCTTCAATGAGCAGTTCTTC. This chain connects TRBV5-1 to TRBJ2-1; 15 nucleotides agree with TRBD2. The CDR3 contains 16 residues. CDR1 is SGHRS, CDR2 YFSETQ, per germline. The V segment lost 4 bases and the J segment 6 bases; nucleotides outside the gene matches: 5.